Each of the 15 T cell receptor beta chains below was sequenced from the same sample in a study of identical twins. TCRdb processed the 5' RACE reads anew with MiXCR; each CDR3 protein has one entry. The sample includes about 460,000 distinct CDR3 sequences, 14% of them seen just once. This sample also appeared in a second study, on yellow fever vaccine responses in identical twins.

Sample: CD4+ T cells sorted from blood. These receptors were collected from a woman under 30 in good health.

The chain combines TRBV2 with TRBJ1-5, with 7 positions matching TRBD1. The CDR3 loop spans 13 amino acids. The trim removed 9 bases at V and 9 bases at J, leaving 11 bases unmatched. From germline, CDR1 is SNHLY and CDR2 FYNNEI. CDR3 in amino acids: CASTGTAYRPQHF. CDR3 coding DNA: TGTGCCAGTACCGGGACAGCCTATCGGCCCCAGCATTTT.

This clonotype was seen only a few times. J is TRBJ2-7 and V is TRBV6-5, with D unresolved. Germline lookup yields CDR1 MNHEY and CDR2 SVGAGI. Trimming pared 9 bases from V and 7 bases from J, leaving 16 bases between. The CDR3 runs to 12 residues. The CDR3 sequence: CASRRSGFEQYF. The CDR3 nucleotides are TGTGCCAGTCGACGGTCCGGTTTTGAGCAGTACTTC.

V usage is TRBV3-1 and J usage is TRBJ2-7; 9 nucleotides match TRBD2. This CDR3 is built from 15 residues. J lost 0 bases, V lost 2 bases, and 2 bases had no gene match. Germline lookup yields CDR1 LGHDT and CDR2 YNNKEL (reference sequence). In DNA form, the CDR3 reads TGTGCCAGCAGCCAAAGACTAGCGGCCTCCTACGAGCAGTACTTC. This codes for CASSQRLAASYEQYF.

This clonotype was detected a few times. The chain employs TRBV5-1 and TRBJ1-4; the D is unclear. CDR1 is SGHRS and CDR2 is YFSETQ in the germline V gene. With 4 bases removed from V and 2 bases from J, the gap between germline ends came to 12 bases. The CDR3 consists of 15 residues. CDR3 residues: CASSLPTGTNEKLFF. The CDR3 DNA follows: TGCGCCAGCAGCCTACCGACTGGGACTAATGAAAAACTGTTTTTT.

With respect to this clonotype: The junction differs from germline at one of its ends, possibly a read error. The V call is TRBV3-1, the J call TRBJ2-3, with TRBD1 matching 12 bases. The germline V gene encodes CDR1 LGHDT and CDR2 YNNKEL (reference sequence). This CDR3 spans 11 amino acids. For the CDR3, the DNA is TGTGCCAGCAGCCAGGGACAGGGGGCAAGTTTT. This gives the protein CASSQGQGASF.

This clonotype was observed a handful of times. This chain links TRBV5-1 with TRBJ2-1; no clear D gene. CDR3 length: 13 amino acids. V shed 6 bases and J shed 2 bases, with 9 bases lying between them. Germline CDR1 and CDR2: SGHRS and YFSETQ. The CDR3 region is CASTPGTYNEQFF. As DNA, the CDR3 is TGCGCCAGCACACCGGGTACCTACAATGAGCAGTTCTTC.

The chain has TRBV29-1 and TRBJ1-1; TRBD1 agrees at 8 bases. V lost 6 bases to trimming and J lost 4 bases; unmatched junction nucleotides: 4. CDR3 length equals 12 residues. Germline lookup yields CDR1 SQVTM and CDR2 ANQGSEA. The CDR3: CSVGDRRTEAFF. In nucleotides, the CDR3 is TGCAGCGTGGGGGACAGGCGCACTGAAGCTTTCTTT. The whole variable domain, filled in from reference TRBV29-1 and TRBJ1-1, reads SAVISQKPSRDICQRGTSLTIQCQVDSQVTMMFWYRQQPGQSLTLIATANQGSEATYESGFVIDKFPISRPNLTFSTLTVSNMSPEDSSIYLCSVGDRRTEAFFGQGTRLTVV.

This clonotype was seen only a few times. The chain uses TRBV5-1 and TRBJ2-3; 7 nucleotides line up with TRBD2. The CDR3 totals 16 residues. Germline CDR1 and CDR2: SGHRS and YFSETQ. Trimming removed 0 bases from V and 4 bases from J; junction bases left unmatched: 8. The CDR3 loop reads CASSLVGGSGPDTQYF. The CDR3 DNA reads as TGCGCCAGCAGCTTGGTAGGCGGGAGCGGCCCAGATACGCAGTATTTT.

This clonotype occurred a few times. The chain combines TRBV30 with TRBJ1-1; no clear D gene. V lost 4 bases and J lost 1, with 13 bases in between. This CDR3 spans 14 amino acids. From germline, CDR1 is GTSNPN and CDR2 SVGIG (reference sequence). DNA for the CDR3: TGTGCCTGGATGAGGGTTGGGCGGAACACTGAAGCTTTCTTT. It codes for CAWMRVGRNTEAFF.

The table lists this clonotype with a few counts. The chain joins TRBV5-1 to TRBJ1-1, with D uncertain. The germline gives CDR1 SGHRS, CDR2 YFSETQ. The CDR3 runs to 13 residues. Trimming removed 7 bases at V and 1 base at J, with 11 bases between. The CDR3 bases are TGCGCCAGCTCGGACGGAACGAACACTGAAGCTTTCTTT. It specifies CASSDGTNTEAFF.

The CDR3 DNA reads TGTGCCAGCAGCTTTCGGGCTAGCGGGAAGGATGAGCAGTTCTTC. This codes for CASSFRASGKDEQFF. V gene TRBV7-2 combines with J gene TRBJ2-1, with 9 bases matching TRBD2. The CDR3 is 15 amino acids. V trimming: 3 bases; J trimming: 8 bases; junction bases outside the gene matches: 8. Germline V lookup: CDR1 SGHTA, CDR2 FQGNSA.

This clonotype was seen just once. The chain links TRBV6-2 or TRBV6-3 to TRBJ2-3; 11 nucleotides align to TRBD2. V was pared by 4 bases and J by 4 bases, with 10 bases of the junction left unmatched. Per germline, CDR1 MNHEY and CDR2 SVGEGT. The CDR3 is 17 amino acids. CDR3 nucleotide sequence: TGTGCCAGCAGTTCGTCCCTACTAGCGGGAGTGGCAGATACGCAGTATTTT. Translated, it gives CASSSSLLAGVADTQYF.

This chain joins TRBV20-1 and TRBJ2-1, with D hard to call. V lost 4 bases, J lost 3 bases, and 7 bases lay in between. The CDR3 spans 12 residues. From germline, CDR1 is DFQATT and CDR2 SNEGSKA (reference sequence). CDR3: CSAKNFYNEQFF. The CDR3 DNA reads TGCAGTGCTAAGAACTTCTACAATGAGCAGTTCTTC.

The gene calls are TRBV12-3 or TRBV12-4 and TRBJ1-6, with 7 bases that match TRBD1. The CDR3 covers 11 residues. V was pared by 5 bases and J by 18 bases, with 7 bases of the junction left unmatched. CDR3 amino acids: CASSQGQKSHF. The CDR3 DNA follows: TGTGCCAGCAGTCAGGGACAGAAATCCCACTTT.

This clonotype was detected a few times. The rearrangement uses TRBV28 and TRBJ2-7; D is undetermined. There are 14 residues in the CDR3. In germline, CDR1 is MDHEN, CDR2 SYDVKM. Trimming left V 6 bases short and J 3 bases short, with 15 bases between. In nucleotides, the CDR3 is TGTGCCAGCAGCTTGGACCCCGTTGGCTACGAGCAGTACTTC. Its translation is CASSLDPVGYEQYF.